A single T cell receptor (beta chain) is shown here with its context. Its antigen is undetermined. This PCR relied on a set of 60 Vbeta primers and 13 Jbeta primers. Libraries were prepared by immunoSEQ multiplex PCR; TCRdb keeps only in-frame clonotypes and omits some of them. This sample's clone table lists roughly 80,000 clones. These data originate in a study of cytomegalovirus exposure and HLA in healthy donors. General observations from the study: In a later analysis, a missense DCLRE1C variant was linked to TCR beta V- and J-gene trimming. From TCR beta sequences, most subjects' HLA-A and HLA-B alleles were reportedly predicted accurately.

Material: PBMCs. The sequence was collected from a man aged 50 to 59 in good health and CMV-seropositive.

The CDR3, as DNA: TGTGCCAGCAGTGAATTGGGACAGGGATGGAGCAATCAGCCCCAGCATTTT. Amino acid sequence: CASSELGQGWSNQPQHF. This chain links TRBV2 with TRBJ1-5, with 9 bases aligning to TRBD1. The germline gives CDR1 SNHLY, CDR2 FYNNEI. CDR3 length: 17 residues. V was pared by 2 bases and J by 1 base, with 6 bases of the junction left unmatched. The whole variable domain, filled in from reference TRBV2 and TRBJ1-5, reads EPEVTQTPSHQVTQMGQEVILRCVPISNHLYFYWYRQILGQKVEFLVSFYNNEISEKSEIFDDQFSVERPDGSNFTLKIRSTKLEDSAMYFCASSELGQGWSNQPQHFGDGTRLSIL.